A selection of T cell receptor beta chains follows, all from one sample in a study of technical replicates of blood from a handful of donors. The method was immunoSEQ multiplex PCR; TCRdb's version includes in-frame clones alone and lacks a portion of them. Of 60,000 to 75,000 clones listed, around nine tenths were seen once; the top ten hold roughly 5.2%. The sample consisted of PBMCs. These receptors were collected from a human donor in good health. Some clones in this sample may be carry-over from other donors' samples. Both conserved end residues are part of each CDR3. The D gene is left open where the match is weak. Not every row has a clone size; where given, it reads once, few, many or a size class.

v_call: TRBV5-4
clone_size: NA
j_call: TRBJ1-3
d_call: NA
cdr3_nt: TGTGCCAGCAGCTTGGCAGGGTCGAACACCATATATTTT
cdr3_aa: CASSLAGSNTIYF

v_call: TRBV6-6
clone_size: NA
j_call: TRBJ1-1
d_call: NA
cdr3_nt: TGTGCCAGCAGTCAAGGACAGCAAGCTTTCTTT
cdr3_aa: CASSQGQQAFF

v_call: TRBV9
clone_size: NA
j_call: TRBJ2-3
d_call: NA
cdr3_nt: TGTGCCAGCAGTTCTACCCGCACAGATACGCAGTATTTT
cdr3_aa: CASSSTRTDTQYF

v_call: TRBV5-6
clone_size: NA
j_call: TRBJ1-1
d_call: NA
cdr3_nt: TGTGCCAGCAGGTTTAATGACAGGACGAACACTGAAGCTTTCTTT
cdr3_aa: CASRFNDRTNTEAFF

v_call: TRBV6-1
clone_size: NA
j_call: TRBJ2-7
d_call: TRBD2
cdr3_nt: TGTGCCAGCAGTCAAGGACTAGCGGGAATGGGCTACGAGCAGTACTTC
cdr3_aa: CASSQGLAGMGYEQYF

v_call: TRBV4-3
clone_size: once
j_call: TRBJ2-6
d_call: TRBD1
cdr3_nt: TGCGCCAGCAGCCGGAGTGAGGGGGCGCTGGGGGCCAACGTCCTGACTTTC
cdr3_aa: CASSRSEGALGANVLTF

v_call: TRBV9
clone_size: NA
j_call: TRBJ2-3
d_call: TRBD2
cdr3_nt: TGTGCCAGCAGCGTAGGGACTAGCGGGAGGGCGGCCTATGGGGAGACGCAGTATTTT
cdr3_aa: CASSVGTSGRAAYGETQYF

v_call: TRBV5-1
clone_size: NA
j_call: TRBJ2-5
d_call: TRBD2
cdr3_nt: TGCGCCAGCAGTCCCCGGGGGGGAGAGACCCAGTACTTC
cdr3_aa: CASSPRGGETQYF

v_call: TRBV4-1
clone_size: few
j_call: TRBJ2-7
d_call: TRBD1
cdr3_nt: TGCGCCAGCAGCCCCGGACAGGGGCCATCCTACGAGCAGTACTTC
cdr3_aa: CASSPGQGPSYEQYF

v_call: TRBV28
clone_size: NA
j_call: TRBJ1-2
d_call: NA
cdr3_nt: TGTGCCAGCAGTTTTATCGGGACACCACGAGGGGATGGCTACACCTTC
cdr3_aa: CASSFIGTPRGDGYTF

v_call: TRBV11-3
clone_size: NA
j_call: TRBJ2-3
d_call: TRBD2
cdr3_nt: TGTGCCAGCAGCTTAAGAGCGGGAGGGCCAACAGATACGCAGTATTTT
cdr3_aa: CASSLRAGGPTDTQYF

v_call: TRBV9
clone_size: NA
j_call: TRBJ2-3
d_call: TRBD2
cdr3_nt: TGTGCCAGCAGCTCGAGGACTAGCGAGCGCACAGATACGCAGTATTTT
cdr3_aa: CASSSRTSERTDTQYF

v_call: TRBV4-3
clone_size: NA
j_call: TRBJ2-1
d_call: TRBD2
cdr3_nt: TGCGCCAGCAGCCGATCGGGAGCGGGAGCCTACAATGAGCAGTTCTTC
cdr3_aa: CASSRSGAGAYNEQFF

v_call: TRBV18
clone_size: large
j_call: TRBJ1-6
d_call: TRBD1
cdr3_nt: TGTGCCAGCTCACCCGACAGGGAGAGGAATTCACCCCTCCACTTT
cdr3_aa: CASSPDRERNSPLHF

v_call: TRBV14
clone_size: once
j_call: TRBJ2-3
d_call: TRBD2
cdr3_nt: TGTGCCAGCGGACCGACTAGCGGGAGCACAGATACGCAGTATTTT
cdr3_aa: CASGPTSGSTDTQYF

v_call: TRBV5-8
clone_size: NA
j_call: TRBJ2-2
d_call: NA
cdr3_nt: TGTGCCAGCAGCTTGGTAGGGGCGAACACCGGGGAGCTGTTTTTT
cdr3_aa: CASSLVGANTGELFF

v_call: TRBV21-1
clone_size: NA
j_call: TRBJ1-1
d_call: NA
cdr3_nt: TGTGCCAGCAGCAAAGTGCCAGGGGGCAGGACTGAAGCTTTCTTT
cdr3_aa: CASSKVPGGRTEAFF

v_call: TRBV11-2
clone_size: NA
j_call: TRBJ1-2
d_call: NA
cdr3_nt: TGTGCCAGCAGGAATGCTGATGAGTACCATGGCTACACCTTC
cdr3_aa: CASRNADEYHGYTF

v_call: TRBV7-2
clone_size: NA
j_call: TRBJ2-7
d_call: TRBD2
cdr3_nt: TGTGCCAGCAGGGCCGCCGCGGGGGGGGCGCGGTACGAGCAGTACTTC
cdr3_aa: CASRAAAGGARYEQYF

v_call: TRBV7-6
clone_size: once
j_call: TRBJ2-2
d_call: NA
cdr3_nt: TGTGCCAGCAGCTTAGAGGTTAGCGGCGGGGAGCTGTTTTTT
cdr3_aa: CASSLEVSGGELFF

v_call: TRBV12-5
clone_size: NA
j_call: TRBJ1-2
d_call: TRBD1
cdr3_nt: TGTGCTAGTGGGCTACAGGGGGGGTATGGCTACACCTTC
cdr3_aa: CASGLQGGYGYTF

v_call: TRBV6-6
clone_size: NA
j_call: TRBJ1-2
d_call: NA
cdr3_nt: TGTGCCAGCAGTTATAGCGGCCTTGGGGGCTATGGCTACACCTTC
cdr3_aa: CASSYSGLGGYGYTF

v_call: TRBV4-3
clone_size: few
j_call: TRBJ2-1
d_call: NA
cdr3_nt: TGCGCCAGCAGCCAAGAAGGAAGGGAGTACAATGAGCAGTTCTTC
cdr3_aa: CASSQEGREYNEQFF

v_call: TRBV10-2
clone_size: NA
j_call: TRBJ2-1
d_call: TRBD2
cdr3_nt: TGCGCCAGCAGTTGGCTAGCGGGGGGCTACAATGAGCAGTTCTTC
cdr3_aa: CASSWLAGGYNEQFF

v_call: TRBV5-1
clone_size: NA
j_call: TRBJ1-1
d_call: NA
cdr3_nt: TGCGCCAGCAGCATAGACACAACCACTGAAGCTTTCTTT
cdr3_aa: CASSIDTTTEAFF

v_call: TRBV2
clone_size: few
j_call: TRBJ1-1
d_call: NA
cdr3_nt: TGTGCCAGCAGTCCACAGGGGAACACTGAAGCTTTCTTT
cdr3_aa: CASSPQGNTEAFF

v_call: TRBV29-1
clone_size: NA
j_call: TRBJ1-1
d_call: TRBD1
cdr3_nt: TGCAGCTCAGGACAGGGGGTAACTGAAGCTTTCTTT
cdr3_aa: CSSGQGVTEAFF

v_call: TRBV11-2
clone_size: NA
j_call: TRBJ2-1
d_call: TRBD2
cdr3_nt: TGTGCCAGCAGCTTAGAAGTAGGGGGACTAGCGGGAGTTGATGAGCAGTTCTTC
cdr3_aa: CASSLEVGGLAGVDEQFF

v_call: TRBV7-9
clone_size: NA
j_call: TRBJ2-1
d_call: TRBD2
cdr3_nt: TGTGCCAGCAGCTTAGTCGGGGGGTACTCCTACAATGAGCAGTTCTTC
cdr3_aa: CASSLVGGYSYNEQFF

v_call: TRBV7-6
clone_size: few
j_call: TRBJ1-6
d_call: NA
cdr3_nt: TGTGCCAGCAGCTTAGGTATCCGGGGGGCGCTAAATTCACCCCTCCACTTT
cdr3_aa: CASSLGIRGALNSPLHF

v_call: TRBV4-3
clone_size: NA
j_call: TRBJ1-4
d_call: TRBD1
cdr3_nt: TGCGCCAGCAGCCTCAATGGGGGGACAGGGCTCAAGGAACTGTTTTTT
cdr3_aa: CASSLNGGTGLKELFF

v_call: TRBV15
clone_size: once
j_call: TRBJ2-3
d_call: NA
cdr3_nt: TGTGCCACCAGCAGCACACACAGAGAATGGGGGAGCAATGAGGGACTTAGCACAGATACGCAGTATTTT
cdr3_aa: CATSSTHREWGSNEGLSTDTQYF

v_call: TRBV5-1
clone_size: NA
j_call: TRBJ2-7
d_call: TRBD2
cdr3_nt: TGCGCCAGCAGCCACCCAACCAGCGGGACGACCTCCTACGAGCAGTACTTC
cdr3_aa: CASSHPTSGTTSYEQYF

v_call: TRBV4-1
clone_size: NA
j_call: TRBJ1-2
d_call: NA
cdr3_nt: TGCGCCAGCAGCCAAGATACCCTCGGGGGAGTTAACTATGGCTACACCTTC
cdr3_aa: CASSQDTLGGVNYGYTF

v_call: TRBV7-6
clone_size: NA
j_call: TRBJ2-5
d_call: NA
cdr3_nt: TGTGCCAGCAGCTTAGCGTATAGCCTGGAGACCCAGTACTTC
cdr3_aa: CASSLAYSLETQYF

v_call: TRBV9
clone_size: NA
j_call: TRBJ2-2
d_call: NA
cdr3_nt: TGTGCCAGCAGCCCTACCGGGGGAAACTCCGGGGAGCTGTTTTTT
cdr3_aa: CASSPTGGNSGELFF

v_call: TRBV29-1
clone_size: NA
j_call: TRBJ2-5
d_call: TRBD2
cdr3_nt: TGCAGCGTGGGAGGAAGTGGCGGGAGGGCCAGAGAGACCCAGTACTTC
cdr3_aa: CSVGGSGGRARETQYF

v_call: TRBV7-8
clone_size: NA
j_call: TRBJ2-3
d_call: NA
cdr3_nt: TGTGCCAGCAGCCCCCCCAGGGAAGATACGCAGTATTTT
cdr3_aa: CASSPPREDTQYF

v_call: TRBV9
clone_size: NA
j_call: TRBJ2-5
d_call: TRBD2
cdr3_nt: TGTGCCAGCAGCCGGAGCGGGGGCCTCGGCGAGACCCAGTACTTC
cdr3_aa: CASSRSGGLGETQYF

v_call: TRBV18
clone_size: NA
j_call: TRBJ1-2
d_call: TRBD1
cdr3_nt: TGTGCCAGCATTGGACAGGGGGATGGCTACACCTTC
cdr3_aa: CASIGQGDGYTF

v_call: TRBV7-2
clone_size: NA
j_call: TRBJ2-2
d_call: TRBD2
cdr3_nt: TGTGCCAGCAGCTTCACTAGCGGGGGGGCTCCCGGGGAGCTGTTTTTT
cdr3_aa: CASSFTSGGAPGELFF

v_call: TRBV7-9
clone_size: NA
j_call: TRBJ2-1
d_call: NA
cdr3_nt: TGTGCCAGCAGCTCTCTAGCCAAAAATGAGCAGTTCTTC
cdr3_aa: CASSSLAKNEQFF

v_call: TRBV11-2
clone_size: few
j_call: TRBJ2-7
d_call: TRBD1
cdr3_nt: TGTGCCAGCAGTACCCACCGGGACAGGACCTACGAGCAGTACTTC
cdr3_aa: CASSTHRDRTYEQYF

v_call: TRBV6-6
clone_size: NA
j_call: TRBJ1-1
d_call: NA
cdr3_nt: TGTGCCAGCAGTTACAATACAGACCCACGCGCTGAAGCTTTCTTT
cdr3_aa: CASSYNTDPRAEAFF

v_call: TRBV7-9
clone_size: NA
j_call: TRBJ2-7
d_call: TRBD2
cdr3_nt: TGTGCCAGCAGCTTGGGACTAGCGGGGGAACGCGGTTACGAGCAGTACTTC
cdr3_aa: CASSLGLAGERGYEQYF

v_call: TRBV7-3
clone_size: NA
j_call: TRBJ1-5
d_call: TRBD1
cdr3_nt: TGTGCCAGCAGCTTAACTGTAAAGGGGGCGCGGGCGGGTAGCAATCAGCCCCAGCATTTT
cdr3_aa: CASSLTVKGARAGSNQPQHF

v_call: TRBV6-5
clone_size: NA
j_call: TRBJ2-7
d_call: TRBD2
cdr3_nt: TGTGCCAGCAGTCTCGGGAGGCCCTCCGAGCAGTACTTC
cdr3_aa: CASSLGRPSEQYF

v_call: TRBV6-5
clone_size: NA
j_call: TRBJ1-6
d_call: TRBD1
cdr3_nt: TGTGCCAGCAGTTACACAGACAGGGGGCACTCACCCCTCCACTTT
cdr3_aa: CASSYTDRGHSPLHF

v_call: TRBV4-1
clone_size: NA
j_call: TRBJ2-3
d_call: NA
cdr3_nt: TGCGCCAGCAGCCAAGCCGGGGGCACAGATACGCAGTATTTT
cdr3_aa: CASSQAGGTDTQYF

v_call: TRBV15
clone_size: NA
j_call: TRBJ2-1
d_call: TRBD1
cdr3_nt: TGTGCCACCAGCAGAGAGGGACAGGCCTACAATGAGCAGTTCTTC
cdr3_aa: CATSREGQAYNEQFF

v_call: TRBV18
clone_size: NA
j_call: TRBJ2-3
d_call: TRBD2
cdr3_nt: TGTGCCAGCTCACCACTTACACTAGCGCAAAGCACAGATACGCAGTATTTT
cdr3_aa: CASSPLTLAQSTDTQYF

v_call: TRBV7-2
clone_size: NA
j_call: TRBJ2-2
d_call: TRBD1
cdr3_nt: TGTGCCAGCAGCTACAGGGGGCAGGCCGGGGAGCTGTTTTTT
cdr3_aa: CASSYRGQAGELFF

v_call: TRBV10-1
clone_size: NA
j_call: TRBJ1-2
d_call: NA
cdr3_nt: TGCGCCAGCAGTACAGGTTCTGCGGGGGGCTACACCTTC
cdr3_aa: CASSTGSAGGYTF

v_call: TRBV10-1
clone_size: once
j_call: TRBJ2-5
d_call: NA
cdr3_nt: TGCGCCAGCAGTGAGCCTCAGGAGACCCAGTACTTC
cdr3_aa: CASSEPQETQYF

v_call: TRBV20-1
clone_size: NA
j_call: TRBJ2-3
d_call: TRBD2
cdr3_nt: TGCAGTGCTAGTGGGGGGGGTACGCAGTATTTT
cdr3_aa: CSASGGGTQYF

v_call: TRBV19
clone_size: NA
j_call: TRBJ1-1
d_call: TRBD1
cdr3_nt: TGTGCCAGTAGTACACGGGGGACAGGGAACACTGAAGCTTTCTTT
cdr3_aa: CASSTRGTGNTEAFF

v_call: TRBV5-4
clone_size: NA
j_call: TRBJ1-3
d_call: NA
cdr3_nt: TGTGCCAGCAGCACCCCTAACGTCGGAAACACCATATATTTT
cdr3_aa: CASSTPNVGNTIYF

v_call: TRBV6-6
clone_size: NA
j_call: TRBJ2-7
d_call: TRBD2
cdr3_nt: TGTGCCAGCAGTCCCGAGCGGGGGGTGACTTCCGAGCAGTACTTC
cdr3_aa: CASSPERGVTSEQYF